This T cell receptor delta chain appears in the sequencing data of a study of gamma-delta chains in newborns, infants, children. Overall study: Microbial exposure reportedly drives polyclonal innate γδ T cell expansion after birth.

TCRdb ran CATT on the reads. The sample lists about 9,000 delta-chain clones, approximately 3.1% seen once, with around 15% in the top ten. By share, this clone counts as medium-sized. V lost 2 bases to trimming and J lost 0 bases, with 9 bases between them. CDR1 and CDR2 from the germline V gene are GEAIGNYY and EKD. The length of the CDR3 is 14 residues. V and J are TRDV2 and TRDJ1; TRDD3 might be the D (6 bases). Sequencing input: blood. This clonotype originated in a child who was a newborn, infant or young child, either healthy, febrile or measles-vaccinated (not recorded which). CDR3 protein: CACDMVGDTDKLIF. DNA for the CDR3: TGTGCCTGTGACATGGTGGGGGACACCGATAAACTCATCTTT.